Here is one TCR beta chain with its context. The table lists this clone with a count of one. It has no known antigen specificity. Per-base qualities were not stored, and no clone one base away is much larger. CDR1 and CDR2 are drawn from the germline V gene: WSHSY, SAAADI. Measured from the cysteine to the phenylalanine, the CDR3 is 11 residues long. This entry keeps only the CDR3 DNA: 33 bases, framed from base 1. Trimming leaves V shorter by 6 bases and J shorter by 5 bases, with the junction holding 1 base beyond the gene matches. The record originates from a study of cytomegalovirus exposure and HLA in healthy donors (TCRdb year 2017). Notes on the research overall: In an earlier analysis of 550 to 750 of the donors, 250 to 350 Gb of sequence data and roughly 100 million unique TCR beta sequences from approximately 180 million T cells were reported. Roughly 300 gigabases of sequencing data and some 85 million unique TCR sequences were included in an early release covering 550 to 650 HLA-typed donors. Of the roughly 420 genotyped donors, 81% were placed in the genetic ancestry cluster associated with self-reported Caucasian donors. The study aimed to test whether cataloging public T cell receptors could reveal signatures of past pathogen exposure. The T cell repertoires of around 670 subjects were profiled by immunosequencing and related to cytomegalovirus serostatus. A separate validation cohort of about 110 different subjects was used in addition to the 666-subject first cohort. The study combined high-throughput TCR immunosequencing, statistical association of individual TCRs with disease status, and machine learning to predict cytomegalovirus infection status. To study patterns of TCR occurrence, a later analysis re-analyzed previously published TCR beta repertoires from 650 to 750 donors and added high-resolution HLA genotyping. In the later analysis, no new phenotypic data were used to find candidate immune exposures; instead, reliance was placed on TCR beta sequences and their occurrence across donors. An earlier analysis of a few hundred of the donors applied high-throughput TCR beta sequencing to assess whether each TCR beta V gene segment acted as functional or pseudogenic. Donor age, sex, ethnicity and CMV serostatus were compiled together with the repertoire data. In a later genetic analysis, genome-wide SNP genotypes for about three fifths of the roughly 670 donors were used, and that subset was treated as a discovery cohort. Every repertoire in the discovery cohort had been generated on one and the same sequencing platform. Both class I and class II loci were covered by HLA typing, at four-digit resolution. The number of donors typed differed by locus, with roughly 620-640 for A, B, C, DRB1 and DQB1, around 560 for DQA1, 600 to 610 for DPA1, and 400 to 490 for DPB1. Because of strong linkage in the cohort, five DR-DQ haplotypes were treated as single units for association and clustering. Among some 410 genotyped donors of the cohort, an average of approximately 240,000 unique TCR beta nucleotide sequences was sequenced per donor, of which about 19% were non-productive. The paper as a whole reports these results and caveats: The study gave a list of about 170 TCR beta chains associated with cytomegalovirus. The only immune exposure information available for the cohort was CMV serostatus. A few of the identified cytomegalovirus-associated TCR beta chains were confirmed in vitro to be specific for cytomegalovirus antigens. Roughly uniform sequencing depth across donors was assumed in presence/absence analyses, although this assumption may not hold. In both the original and validation cohorts, the classifier was reported to diagnose cytomegalovirus status with high specificity and sensitivity. Across donors, most TCR sequences were observed very rarely, whereas some public TCRs were present in many individuals. The authors suggested that the approach could potentially be generalized to other disease states and immunological phenotypes. HLA typing was unavailable for some donors at each locus, so association tests used only the typed subset. Some IMGT-functional V segments, including TRBV6-2 and TRBV6-3, could not be told apart with the 87-base-pair reads, so those segments were excluded. A further reported finding was that TCR beta sequences accurately predicted the HLA-A and HLA-B alleles for most subjects in the first cohort. A later analysis found that most CMV-associated TCR beta chains appeared HLA-restricted, with HLA associations seemingly driven largely by CMV exposure. Around 16 rarely observed V segments, including chromosome 9 orphons, were excluded from the earlier analysis of some 590 of the donors because counts were too low. Correlated functional status among segregating V segments might be attributable to linkage disequilibrium, but an unknown experimental factor could not be ruled out. In a later genetic analysis, fewer N-insertions in productive TCRs were reported among donors in an Asian-associated ancestry cluster than the roughly 700-donor mean. A group of highly shared sequence variants was considered likely to be a technical artifact of the sequencing pipeline. In a later analysis, several top co-occurrence clusters were reported to appear linked to parvovirus B19, influenza, CMV and Epstein-Barr virus. A later analysis associated 15,000 or so TCR beta sequences with specific HLA alleles at a false discovery rate of 0.05. An earlier analysis of around 500 of the donors showed that most TCR beta V segments appeared in productive rearrangements either about 87% or about 30% of the time, which broadly matched IMGT annotations. This cohort had only TCR beta chains sequenced, and the lack of alpha or paired-chain data limited which features could be detected. In a later genetic analysis, a missense DCLRE1C variant was associated with V-gene and J-gene trimming of TCR beta chains, and the association was replicated in an independent cohort. In a later analysis, HLA-associated TCR beta chains were found to be more clonally expanded and to have lower generation probabilities than equally common non-associated chains. In a later analysis, TCR association rates were found to vary across HLA loci, with the most associated TCRs seen for DRB1 alleles and the fewest for HLA-C alleles. Strong co-occurrence of HLA alleles, especially DR and DQ, made assigning TCR associations to individual alleles difficult.

The cohort was made up of several hundred healthy bone marrow donors. At the time of sampling, every cohort member was nominally healthy, though immune exposures that went unrecorded were likely present. The donor tested CMV seropositive and was one of the 289 seropositive cohort members. A peripheral blood sample was collected from each donor, and TCR beta sequencing was performed on peripheral blood mononuclear cells. The Qiagen DNeasy Blood Extraction Kit was used to extract genomic DNA from the blood cell samples. Library preparation used the immunoSEQ multiplex PCR assay. A mixture of 60 forward primers for TCR Vbeta segments and 13 reverse primers for TCR Jbeta segments was used in the multiplex PCR. A multiplex PCR assay on genomic DNA amplified the CDR3 region of rearranged TCR beta genes. On the Illumina HiSeq System, the amplified TCR beta libraries were sequenced as 87-base-pair reads. As for how the authors treated the data: A later analysis counted about 80 million unique TCR beta chains across the approximately 700 repertoires, and some 11 million of these chains were shared by at least two donors. Raw reads were error-corrected and collapsed into unique sequences by a nearest-neighbor algorithm in which closely related sequences were merged to remove PCR and sequencing errors. V, D and J gene segments were assigned by aligning CDR3 sequences to IMGT reference sequences. For a sequence to be retained, a match of at least six nucleotides to both a V gene segment and a J gene segment was required. A rearrangement was called productive if the CDR3 had no stop codons and remained in frame with V and J, and every other rearrangement was called non-productive. Following IMGT convention, CDR3 was defined as the stretch from the second conserved V-encoded cysteine to the conserved J-encoded phenylalanine. The earlier analysis of roughly 590 of the donors excluded sequences that lacked an unambiguous match to a single V gene segment. An earlier analysis of fewer than 750 of the donors called V segments functional above 56.7% productive rearrangements and segregating when the between-donor standard deviation exceeded 5%. A statistical classification framework was built for diagnosing cytomegalovirus status from the catalog of TCR beta chain sequences. In a later analysis, TCR nucleotide sequences were compared against IMGT/GENE-DB human TR gene sequences so that V and J genes could be assigned. A later analysis assigned CDR3 sequences and most-parsimonious VDJ recombination scenarios with the TCRdist pipeline. In a later analysis, each TCR beta chain was defined by its CDR3 amino acid sequence together with its V-gene family, and reads lacking a unique V-gene family were excluded. To address suspected cross-contamination and a sequencing artifact, a later analysis removed 550 to 750 highly shared, low-generation-probability nucleotide sequences. For each public chain, a later analysis derived a clonal expansion index from normalized ranks of inferred template counts within each repertoire. In a later analysis, generation probabilities were computed with a VDJ recombination model fitted to out-of-frame rearrangements, and the resulting probabilities were checked against IGoR. In a later analysis, hypergeometric tests were used to score TCR-TCR, TCR-HLA and TCR-CMV co-occurrence, with a repertoire-size bias correction applied to TCR pairs. False discovery rates were estimated in a later analysis by permuting HLA or CMV assignments 20 times. In a later analysis, co-occurring TCRs were grouped using DBSCAN, with TCRdist sequence similarity added in when clustering inside HLA-allele-positive subsets. For co-occurrence clustering, repertoires with fewer than 30,000 or more than 120,000 public chains were excluded, along with 4 to 6 repertoires with anomalous nucleotide sharing. TCRdb re-hosts the immuneACCESS table, in-frame sequences only. Its copies lack some clones; in the studies checked, an unresolved V gene accounts for under half of them, and the cause for the rest is not known. V and J calls and clone size come straight from that table; D and trimming were deduced from the DNA. In all, the sample holds 97,000 or so clones, and roughly three quarters of those were seen once. The top ten hold around 9.6% of the sample.

This clonotype was obtained from a male donor in good health and CMV-seropositive. The V gene is TRBV10-2 and the J gene is TRBJ2-7; TRBD2 aligns with 7 central bases. The sample consisted of PBMCs. CDR3 sequence: CASRGGDEQYF. The bases read TGCGCCAGCAGGGGGGGGGACGAGCAGTACTTC.